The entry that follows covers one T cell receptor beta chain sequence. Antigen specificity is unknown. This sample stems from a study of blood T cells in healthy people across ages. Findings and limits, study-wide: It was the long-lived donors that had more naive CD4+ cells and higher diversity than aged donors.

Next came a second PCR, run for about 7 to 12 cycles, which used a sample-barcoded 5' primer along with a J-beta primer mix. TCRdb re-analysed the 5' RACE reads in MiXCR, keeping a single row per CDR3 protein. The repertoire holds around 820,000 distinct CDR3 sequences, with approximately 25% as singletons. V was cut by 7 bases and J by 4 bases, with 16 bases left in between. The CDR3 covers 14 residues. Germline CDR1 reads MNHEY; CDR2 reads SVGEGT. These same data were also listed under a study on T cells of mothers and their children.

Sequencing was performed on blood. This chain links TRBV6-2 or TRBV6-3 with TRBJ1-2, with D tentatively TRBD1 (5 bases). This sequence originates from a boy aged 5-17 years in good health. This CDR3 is CASTWDSSGYGYTF. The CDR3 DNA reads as TGTGCCAGCACCTGGGACTCAAGCGGCTATGGCTACACCTTC.